The 5 T cell receptor beta chains listed next were all sequenced from one sample in a study of cytomegalovirus exposure and HLA in healthy donors. Amplification used 60 Vbeta primers and 13 Jbeta primers. The repertoire was sequenced with immunoSEQ multiplex PCR; TCRdb's copy has only in-frame clones and lacks some. The table shows about 200,000 clones, with approximately 79% occurring only once. Sequencing used PBMCs. The receptors shown here come from a woman aged 30 to 39 in good health and CMV-seropositive.

This chain connects TRBV10-2 to TRBJ2-7; D is possibly TRBD1 (5 bases). The CDR3 runs to 14 residues. Germline CDR1 WSHSY, CDR2 SAAADI. V shed 0 bases and J shed 2 bases, with 8 bases lying between them. CDR3 in DNA: TGCGCCAGCAGTGAGTCAGGGGCGACCTACGAGCAGTACTTC. It is translated as CASSESGATYEQYF.

This clone has just a few counts. The V gene is TRBV2, the J gene TRBJ1-2; TRBD1 might be the D (6 bases). The V end was cut by 5 bases, the J end by 2 bases, with 9 bases between. Germline values: CDR1 SNHLY, CDR2 FYNNEI. This CDR3 spans 13 amino acids. CDR3 sequence (DNA): TGTGCCAGCAGTTGGCAGGGGAACTATGGCTACACCTTC. Its translation is CASSWQGNYGYTF.

This chain uses TRBV11-3 with TRBJ2-3, with 8 bases that match TRBD1. CDR1 and CDR2 from the germline V gene are SGHNT and YENEEA. J lost 2 bases, V lost 4 bases, and 11 bases had no gene match. CDR3 size: 17 residues. CDR3 in DNA: TGTGCCAGCAGCTACAAACCCGGGACAGGCCCCACAGATACGCAGTATTTT. Its translation is CASSYKPGTGPTDTQYF.

Only one count was recorded for this clone. The chain uses TRBV4-1 and TRBJ2-1, with 8 bases that match TRBD2. This CDR3 is built from 19 residues. CDR1 MGHRA and CDR2 YSYEKL come from the germline V gene. Trimming took 0 bases from V and 3 from J; bases not matched to a gene: 13. This CDR3 reads CASSQDYYKRGRLYNEQFF. In DNA form, the CDR3 reads TGCGCCAGCAGCCAAGATTATTACAAGCGGGGGAGACTCTACAATGAGCAGTTCTTC.

The CDR3 loop reads CAWSDGAGANVLTF. The CDR3 coding sequence is TGTGCCTGGAGTGACGGTGCTGGGGCCAACGTCCTGACTTTC. This rearrangement joins TRBV30 to TRBJ2-6, with D unresolved. The CDR3 extends over 14 amino acids. From germline, CDR1 is GTSNPN and CDR2 SVGIG (reference sequence). V was shortened by 1 base and J by 2 bases, with 6 bases between the two germline ends. Full variable domain (outside the CDR3, taken from reference TRBV30 and TRBJ2-6): SQTIHQWPATLVQPVGSPLSLECTVEGTSNPNLYWYRQAAGRGLQLLFYSVGIGQISSEVPQNLSASRPQDRQFILSSKKLLLSDSGFYLCAWSDGAGANVLTFGAGSRLTVL.